These 2 T cell receptor beta chains share one sample of origin, sequenced in a study of blood T cell repertoires in COVID-19. The assay was immunoSEQ multiplex PCR, and TCRdb's table has in-frame clones only and misses some. There are about 91,000 clones in the sample; 88% occur only once, and roughly 5% lies in the top ten. Sequencing input: peripheral blood. The receptors were gathered from an elderly woman with active COVID-19.

The chain links TRBV7-3 to TRBJ1-2; no clear D. Germline CDR1 is SGHTA and CDR2 is FQGTGA. V gave up 5 bases and J gave up 5 bases, with 21 bases separating them. The CDR3 consists of 16 residues. The DNA of the CDR3 is TGTGCCAGCAGCACACGCTTAAGGCCGGAGTCGTATGGCTACACCTTC. It is translated as CASSTRLRPESYGYTF. The full variable domain, completed using reference TRBV7-3 and TRBJ1-2, is GAGVSQTPSNKVTEKGKYVELRCDPISGHTALYWYRQSLGQGPEFLIYFQGTGAADDSGLPNDRFFAVRPEGSVSTLKIQRTERGDSAVYLCASSTRLRPESYGYTFGSGTRLTVV.

This chain links TRBV5-5 with TRBJ2-5; perhaps TRBD1 as D (5 bases). Germline V gene lookup returns CDR1 SGHKS and CDR2 YYEKEE (reference sequence). The CDR3 sequence is 14 residues long. Trimming stripped 0 bases from V and 5 bases from J, with 11 bases between. The CDR3 sequence is CASSLGGYVETQYF. DNA of the CDR3: TGTGCCAGCAGCTTGGGGGGCTACGTGGAGACCCAGTACTTC.